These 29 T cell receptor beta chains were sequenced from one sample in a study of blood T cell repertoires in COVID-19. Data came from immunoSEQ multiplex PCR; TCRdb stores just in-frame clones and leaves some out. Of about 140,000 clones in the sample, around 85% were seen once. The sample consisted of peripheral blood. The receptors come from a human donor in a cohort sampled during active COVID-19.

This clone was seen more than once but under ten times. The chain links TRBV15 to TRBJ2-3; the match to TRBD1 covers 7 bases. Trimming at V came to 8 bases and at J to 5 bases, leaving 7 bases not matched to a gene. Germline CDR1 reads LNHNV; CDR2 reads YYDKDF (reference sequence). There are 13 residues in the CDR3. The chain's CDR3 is CATGTAIGDTQYF. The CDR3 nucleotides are TGTGCCACCGGGACAGCCATTGGAGATACGCAGTATTTT.

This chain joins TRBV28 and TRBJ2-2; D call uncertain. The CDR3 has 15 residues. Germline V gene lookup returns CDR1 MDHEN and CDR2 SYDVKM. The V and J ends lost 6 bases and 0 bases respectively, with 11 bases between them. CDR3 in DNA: TGTGCCAGCAGCTCGATCAGGACGAACACCGGGGAGCTGTTTTTT. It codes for CASSSIRTNTGELFF.

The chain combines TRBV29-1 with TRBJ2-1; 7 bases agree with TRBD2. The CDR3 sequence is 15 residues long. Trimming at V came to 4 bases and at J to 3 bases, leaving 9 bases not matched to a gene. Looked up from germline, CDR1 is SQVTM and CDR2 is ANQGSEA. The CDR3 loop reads CSVGGLADIYNEQFF. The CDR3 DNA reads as TGCAGCGTTGGAGGGCTAGCGGACATCTACAATGAGCAGTTCTTC.

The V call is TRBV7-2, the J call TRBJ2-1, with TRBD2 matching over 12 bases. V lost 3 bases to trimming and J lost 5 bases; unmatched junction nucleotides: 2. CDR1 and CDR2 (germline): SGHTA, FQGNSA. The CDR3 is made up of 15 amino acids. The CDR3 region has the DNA TGTGCCAGCAGCTTGACTAGCGGGGGCCACAATGAGCAGTTCTTC. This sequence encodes CASSLTSGGHNEQFF.

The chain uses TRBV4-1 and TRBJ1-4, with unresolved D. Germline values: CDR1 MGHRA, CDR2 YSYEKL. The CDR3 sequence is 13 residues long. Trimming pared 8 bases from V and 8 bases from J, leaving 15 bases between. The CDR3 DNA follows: TGCGCCAGCCTTGCCGTGGTTGGCGAAAAACTGTTTTTT. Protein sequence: CASLAVVGEKLFF.

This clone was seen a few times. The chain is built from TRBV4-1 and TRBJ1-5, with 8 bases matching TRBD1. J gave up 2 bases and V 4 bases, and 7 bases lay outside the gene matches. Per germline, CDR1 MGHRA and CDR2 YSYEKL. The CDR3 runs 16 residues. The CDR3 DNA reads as TGCGCCAGCAGCCCGCAGGGGGCGCCTGGCAATCAGCCCCAGCATTTT. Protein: CASSPQGAPGNQPQHF.

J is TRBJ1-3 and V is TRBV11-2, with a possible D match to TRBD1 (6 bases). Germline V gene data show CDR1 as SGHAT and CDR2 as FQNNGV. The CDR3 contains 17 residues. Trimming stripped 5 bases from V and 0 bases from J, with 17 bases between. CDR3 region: CASSTRGGLSSGNTIYF. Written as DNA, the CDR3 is TGTGCCAGCAGCACCCGGGGGGGCTTGAGCTCTGGAAACACCATATATTTT.

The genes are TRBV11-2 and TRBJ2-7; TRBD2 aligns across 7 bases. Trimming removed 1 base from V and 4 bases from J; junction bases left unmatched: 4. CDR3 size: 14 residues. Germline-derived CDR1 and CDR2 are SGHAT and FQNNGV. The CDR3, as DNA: TGTGCCAGCAGCTTAGGGGGAGGGGTGTACGAGCAGTACTTC. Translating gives CASSLGGGVYEQYF.

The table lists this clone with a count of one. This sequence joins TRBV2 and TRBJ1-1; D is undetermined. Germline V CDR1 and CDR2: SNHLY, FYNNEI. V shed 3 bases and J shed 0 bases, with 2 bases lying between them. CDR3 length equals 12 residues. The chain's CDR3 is CASSDVNTEAFF. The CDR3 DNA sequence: TGTGCCAGCAGTGACGTGAACACTGAAGCTTTCTTT. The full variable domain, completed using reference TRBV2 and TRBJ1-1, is EPEVTQTPSHQVTQMGQEVILRCVPISNHLYFYWYRQILGQKVEFLVSFYNNEISEKSEIFDDQFSVERPDGSNFTLKIRSTKLEDSAMYFCASSDVNTEAFFGQGTRLTVV.

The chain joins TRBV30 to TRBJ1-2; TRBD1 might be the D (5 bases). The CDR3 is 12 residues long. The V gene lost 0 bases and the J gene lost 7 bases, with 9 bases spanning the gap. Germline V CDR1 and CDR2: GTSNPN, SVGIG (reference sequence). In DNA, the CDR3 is TGTGCCTGGAGTGTCAGGGTTAGTGGCTACACCTTC. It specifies CAWSVRVSGYTF.

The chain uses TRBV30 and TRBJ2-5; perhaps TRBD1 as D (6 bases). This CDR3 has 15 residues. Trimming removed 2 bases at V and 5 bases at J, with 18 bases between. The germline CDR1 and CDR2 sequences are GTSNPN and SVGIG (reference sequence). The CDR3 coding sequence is TGTGCCTGGAGTTCCACAGGGATATGGGGGGAGACCCAGTACTTC. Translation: CAWSSTGIWGETQYF.

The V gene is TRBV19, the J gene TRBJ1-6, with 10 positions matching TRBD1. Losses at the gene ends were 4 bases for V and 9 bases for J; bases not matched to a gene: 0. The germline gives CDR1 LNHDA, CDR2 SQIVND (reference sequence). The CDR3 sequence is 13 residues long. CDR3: CASSRDRGSPLHF. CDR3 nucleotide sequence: TGTGCCAGTAGTAGGGACAGGGGTTCACCCCTCCACTTT.

The CDR3 spells CASSRVGAGVTYNEQFF. In DNA form, the CDR3 reads TGTGCCAGCAGCCGAGTGGGGGCAGGGGTCACCTACAATGAGCAGTTCTTC. The chain carries TRBV5-4 and TRBJ2-1; the D gene is possibly TRBD1 (6 bases). This CDR3 is 17 amino acids long. V was shortened by 4 bases and J by 2 bases, with 19 bases between the two germline ends. Germline CDR1 reads SGHNT; CDR2 reads YYREEE (reference sequence).

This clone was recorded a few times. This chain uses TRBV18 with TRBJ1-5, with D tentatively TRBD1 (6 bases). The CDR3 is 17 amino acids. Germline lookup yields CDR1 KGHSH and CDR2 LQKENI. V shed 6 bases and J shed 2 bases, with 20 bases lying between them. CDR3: CASSLYSGEGGNQPQHF. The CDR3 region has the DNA TGTGCCAGCTCTCTTTACTCAGGGGAAGGGGGCAATCAGCCCCAGCATTTT.

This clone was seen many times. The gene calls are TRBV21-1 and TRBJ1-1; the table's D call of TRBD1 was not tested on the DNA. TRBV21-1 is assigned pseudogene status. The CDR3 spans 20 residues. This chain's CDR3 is CASSKAHRGQGMSRNTEAFF. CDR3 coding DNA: TGTGCCAGCAGCAAAGCCCACCGGGGACAGGGAATGTCGAGGAACACTGAAGCTTTCTTT.

CDR3 sequence: CASSDGWTGGNEQFF. DNA of the CDR3: TGTGCCAGCAGTGACGGTTGGACAGGGGGAAATGAGCAGTTCTTC. This sequence joins TRBV6-1 and TRBJ2-1, with TRBD1 identical over 10 bases. This CDR3 region has 15 residues. After removal of 3 bases from V and 7 bases from J, the junction contained 6 bases not matched to a gene. Germline CDR1 MNHNS, CDR2 SASEGT.

The CDR3 reads CASSLSGGGAFQPQHF. DNA of the CDR3: TGTGCCAGCAGCCTTTCGGGAGGAGGGGCATTTCAGCCCCAGCATTTT. The V and J genes are TRBV3-1 (or the pseudogene TRBV3-2) and TRBJ1-5, with D possibly TRBD1 on 5 matching bases. Trimming shortened V by 4 bases and J by 6 bases, and 19 bases separated the two germline ends. Germline assignment: CDR1 LGHDT and CDR2 YNNKEL (reference sequence). The CDR3 consists of 16 residues.

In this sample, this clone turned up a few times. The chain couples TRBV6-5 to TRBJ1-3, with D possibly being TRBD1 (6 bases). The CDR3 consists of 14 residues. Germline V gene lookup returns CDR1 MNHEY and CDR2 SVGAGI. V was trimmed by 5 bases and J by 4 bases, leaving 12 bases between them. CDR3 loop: CASSPRDTGNTIYF. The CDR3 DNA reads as TGTGCCAGCAGTCCACGGGACACCGGAAACACCATATATTTT.

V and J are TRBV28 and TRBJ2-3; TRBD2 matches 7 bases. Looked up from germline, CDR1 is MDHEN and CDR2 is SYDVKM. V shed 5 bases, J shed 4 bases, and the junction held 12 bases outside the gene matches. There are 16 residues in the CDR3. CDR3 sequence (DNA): TGTGCCAGCAGTCCAACAGCGGGGTGGGAGGCAGATACGCAGTATTTT. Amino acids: CASSPTAGWEADTQYF.

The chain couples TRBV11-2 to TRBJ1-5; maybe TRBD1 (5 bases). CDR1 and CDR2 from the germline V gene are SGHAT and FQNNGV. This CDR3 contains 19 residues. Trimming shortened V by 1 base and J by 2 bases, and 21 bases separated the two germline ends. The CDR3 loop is CASSLVKGGSLGGNQPQHF. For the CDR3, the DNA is TGTGCCAGCAGCTTAGTTAAAGGCGGCAGCCTAGGGGGCAATCAGCCCCAGCATTTT. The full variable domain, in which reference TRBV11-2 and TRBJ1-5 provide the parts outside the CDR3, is EAGVAQSPRYKIIEKRQSVAFWCNPISGHATLYWYQQILGQGPKLLIQFQNNGVVDDSQLPKDRFSAERLKGVDSTLKIQPAKLEDSAVYLCASSLVKGGSLGGNQPQHFGDGTRLSIL.

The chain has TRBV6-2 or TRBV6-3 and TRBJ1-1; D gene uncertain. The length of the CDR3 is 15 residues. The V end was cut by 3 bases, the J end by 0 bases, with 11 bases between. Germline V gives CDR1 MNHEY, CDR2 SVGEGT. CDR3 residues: CASSYVRGMNTEAFF. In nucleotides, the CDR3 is TGTGCCAGCAGTTATGTTCGGGGTATGAACACTGAAGCTTTCTTT.

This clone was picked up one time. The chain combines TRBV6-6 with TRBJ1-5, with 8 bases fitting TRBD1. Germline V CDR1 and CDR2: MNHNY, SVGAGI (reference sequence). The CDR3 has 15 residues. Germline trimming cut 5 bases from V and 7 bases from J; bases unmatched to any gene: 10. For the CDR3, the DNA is TGTGCCAGCAGTCGGGCGGACAGGGCGGGACAGCCCCAGCATTTT. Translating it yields CASSRADRAGQPQHF.

The DNA for the CDR3 is TGTGCCAGCAGCCCAGGGGCCGTGCTAGCCAAAAACATTCAGTACTTC. It yields the protein CASSPGAVLAKNIQYF. J is TRBJ2-4 and V is TRBV9; D possibly corresponds to TRBD1 (6 bases). V lost 4 bases and J lost 0, with 14 bases in between. The CDR3 has 16 amino acids. Germline CDR1 reads SGDLS; CDR2 reads YYNGEE.

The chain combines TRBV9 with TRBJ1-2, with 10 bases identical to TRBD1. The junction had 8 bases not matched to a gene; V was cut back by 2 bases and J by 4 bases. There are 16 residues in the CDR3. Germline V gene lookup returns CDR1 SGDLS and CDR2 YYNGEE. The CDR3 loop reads CASSVTGQGTTYGYTF. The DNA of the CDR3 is TGTGCCAGCAGCGTGACGGGACAGGGGACTACCTATGGCTACACCTTC.

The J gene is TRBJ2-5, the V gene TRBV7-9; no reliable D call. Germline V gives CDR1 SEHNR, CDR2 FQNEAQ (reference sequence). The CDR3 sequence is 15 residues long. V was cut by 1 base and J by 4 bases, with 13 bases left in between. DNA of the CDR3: TGTGCCAGCAGCTTAGAGAGGCTAGGCGCAGAGACCCAGTACTTC. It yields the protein CASSLERLGAETQYF.

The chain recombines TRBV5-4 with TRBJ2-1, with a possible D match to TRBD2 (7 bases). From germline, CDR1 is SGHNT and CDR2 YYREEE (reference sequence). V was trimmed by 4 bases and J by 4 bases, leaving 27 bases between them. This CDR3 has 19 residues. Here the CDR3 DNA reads TGTGCCAGCAGCCCCCCGGGGGGTGGGGGGGCCGGGGCTTACAATGAGCAGTTCTTC. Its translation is CASSPPGGGGAGAYNEQFF. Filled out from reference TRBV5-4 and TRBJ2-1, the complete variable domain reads ETGVTQSPTHLIKTRGQQVTLRCSSQSGHNTVSWYQQALGQGPQFIFQYYREEENGRGNFPPRFSGLQFPNYSSELNVNALELDDSALYLCASSPPGGGGAGAYNEQFFGPGTRLTVL.

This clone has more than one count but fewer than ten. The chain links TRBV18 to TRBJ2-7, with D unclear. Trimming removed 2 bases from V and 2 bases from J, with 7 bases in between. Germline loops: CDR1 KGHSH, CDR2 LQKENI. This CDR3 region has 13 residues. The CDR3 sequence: CASSPNSTYEQYF. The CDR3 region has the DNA TGTGCCAGCTCACCAAACTCAACCTACGAGCAGTACTTC.

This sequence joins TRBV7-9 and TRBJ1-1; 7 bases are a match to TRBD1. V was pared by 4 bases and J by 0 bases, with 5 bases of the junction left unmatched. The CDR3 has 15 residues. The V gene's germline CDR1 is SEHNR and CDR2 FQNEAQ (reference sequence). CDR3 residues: CASSSRDRLNTEAFF. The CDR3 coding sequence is TGTGCCAGCAGCTCCCGGGACAGATTGAACACTGAAGCTTTCTTT.

DNA for the CDR3: TGTGCCAGCAGCCCTACAGGGGACGTAGTTTATGGCTACACCTTC. Translating it yields CASSPTGDVVYGYTF. The V and J genes are TRBV11-2 and TRBJ1-2; 7 nucleotides align to TRBD1. Germline V gene lookup returns CDR1 SGHAT and CDR2 FQNNGV. The CDR3 is 15 residues long. Unmatched junction bases numbered 11, after V lost 5 bases and J lost 5 bases.